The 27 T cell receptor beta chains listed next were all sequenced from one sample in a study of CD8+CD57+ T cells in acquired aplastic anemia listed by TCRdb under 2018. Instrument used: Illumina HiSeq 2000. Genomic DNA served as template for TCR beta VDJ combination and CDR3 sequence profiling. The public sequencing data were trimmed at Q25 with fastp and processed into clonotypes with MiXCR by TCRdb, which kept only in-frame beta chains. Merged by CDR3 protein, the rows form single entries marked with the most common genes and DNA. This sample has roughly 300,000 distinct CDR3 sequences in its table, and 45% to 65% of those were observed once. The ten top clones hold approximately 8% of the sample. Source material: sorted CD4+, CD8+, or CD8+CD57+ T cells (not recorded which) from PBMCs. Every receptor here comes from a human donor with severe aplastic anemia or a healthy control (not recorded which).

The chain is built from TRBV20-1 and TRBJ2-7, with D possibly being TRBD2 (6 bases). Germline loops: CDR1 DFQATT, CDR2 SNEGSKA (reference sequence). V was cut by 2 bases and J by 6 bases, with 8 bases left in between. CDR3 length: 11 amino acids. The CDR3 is CSARLAPEQYF. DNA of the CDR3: TGCAGTGCTAGACTAGCGCCCGAGCAGTACTTC.

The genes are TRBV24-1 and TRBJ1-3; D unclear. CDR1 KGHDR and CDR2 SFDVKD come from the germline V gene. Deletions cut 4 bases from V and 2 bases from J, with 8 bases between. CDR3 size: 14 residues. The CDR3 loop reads CATSEGVTGNTIYF. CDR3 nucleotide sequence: TGTGCCACCAGTGAGGGTGTAACTGGAAACACCATATATTTT.

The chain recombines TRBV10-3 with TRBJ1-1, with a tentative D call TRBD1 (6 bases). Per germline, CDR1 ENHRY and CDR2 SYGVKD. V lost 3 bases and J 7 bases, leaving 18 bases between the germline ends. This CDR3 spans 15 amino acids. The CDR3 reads CAISDPGRTVDEAFF. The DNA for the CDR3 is TGTGCCATCAGTGACCCCGGACGGACAGTAGATGAAGCTTTCTTT.

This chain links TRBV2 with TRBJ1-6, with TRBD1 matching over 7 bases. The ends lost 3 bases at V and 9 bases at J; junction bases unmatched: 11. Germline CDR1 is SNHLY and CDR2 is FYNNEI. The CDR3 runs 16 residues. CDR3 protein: CASSEGQTGPSSPLHF. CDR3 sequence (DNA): TGTGCCAGCAGTGAGGGCCAGACAGGGCCCAGTTCACCCCTCCACTTT.

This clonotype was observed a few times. CDR3 in DNA: TGTGCCAGCAGTGGCTCTGCGAGCGGGTACAATGAGCAGTTCTTC. Its translation: CASSGSASGYNEQFF. The rearrangement links TRBV6-9 to TRBJ2-1; D perhaps matches TRBD2 (6 bases). The CDR3 runs to 15 residues. Germline-derived CDR1 and CDR2 are MNHGY and SVAAGI. V lost 5 bases to trimming and J lost 4 bases, with 15 bases between them.

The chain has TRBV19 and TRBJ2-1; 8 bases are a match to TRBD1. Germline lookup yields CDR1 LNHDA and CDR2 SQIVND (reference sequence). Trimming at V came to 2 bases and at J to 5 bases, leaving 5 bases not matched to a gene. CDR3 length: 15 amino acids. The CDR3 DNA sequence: TGTGCCAGTAGTATATTCGTGACAGGGGACAATGAGCAGTTCTTC. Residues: CASSIFVTGDNEQFF.

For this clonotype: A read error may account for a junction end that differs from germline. Written as DNA, the CDR3 is TGTGCCAGCAGCCTCCGAGGGACAGGGGGAGATTATGGGTACACCTTC. Its translation: CASSLRGTGGDYGYTF. The chain uses TRBV7-9 and TRBJ1-2, with 11 bases matching TRBD1. Germline V gene lookup returns CDR1 SEHNR and CDR2 FQNEAQ (reference sequence). The CDR3 extends over 16 amino acids. The full variable domain, its missing parts supplied by reference TRBV7-9 and TRBJ1-2, is DTGVSQNPRHKITKRGQNVTFRCDPISEHNRLYWYRQTLGQGPEFLTYFQNEAQLEKSRLLSDRFSAERPKGSFSTLEIQRTEQGDSAMYLCASSLRGTGGDYGYTFGSGTRLTVV.

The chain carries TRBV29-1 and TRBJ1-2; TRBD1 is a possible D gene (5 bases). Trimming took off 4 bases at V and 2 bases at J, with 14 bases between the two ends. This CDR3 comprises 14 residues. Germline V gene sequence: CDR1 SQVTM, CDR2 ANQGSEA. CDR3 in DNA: TGCAGCGTTGTCCCCGCAGGGAGAAACTATGGCTACACCTTC. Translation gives CSVVPAGRNYGYTF.

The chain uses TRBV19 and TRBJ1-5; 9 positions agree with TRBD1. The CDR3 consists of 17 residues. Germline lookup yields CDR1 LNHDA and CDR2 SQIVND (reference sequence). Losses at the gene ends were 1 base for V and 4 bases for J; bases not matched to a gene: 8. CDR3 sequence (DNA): TGTGCCAGTAGTATAGGGGGGACAGGGATTCGGAATCAGCCCCAGCATTTT. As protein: CASSIGGTGIRNQPQHF.

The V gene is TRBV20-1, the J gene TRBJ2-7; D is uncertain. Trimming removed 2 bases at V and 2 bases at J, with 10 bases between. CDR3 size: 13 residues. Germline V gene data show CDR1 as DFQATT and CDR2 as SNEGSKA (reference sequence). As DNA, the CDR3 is TGCAGTGCTAGACCTGGGGTCCCCTACGAGCAGTACTTC. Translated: CSARPGVPYEQYF.

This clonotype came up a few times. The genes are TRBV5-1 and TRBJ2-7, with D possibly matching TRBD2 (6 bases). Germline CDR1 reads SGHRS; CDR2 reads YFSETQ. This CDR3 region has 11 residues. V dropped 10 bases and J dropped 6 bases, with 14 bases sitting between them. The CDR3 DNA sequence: TGCGCCCGGGATACTAGCAGCGAGCAGTACTTC. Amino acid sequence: CARDTSSEQYF.

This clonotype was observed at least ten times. The CDR3: CSARPFRGRDPYEQYF. CDR3 DNA: TGCAGTGCTAGACCCTTTCGGGGCAGGGACCCCTACGAGCAGTACTTC. The V call is TRBV20-1, the J call TRBJ2-7; either TRBD1 or TRBD2 may fit D (5 bases each). This CDR3 is 16 amino acids long. Trimming cost V 2 bases and J 2 bases, with 19 bases left between them. Germline V CDR1 and CDR2: DFQATT, SNEGSKA (reference sequence).

The CDR3 sequence: CSVAGEAGGPRNEQFF. The CDR3 DNA sequence: TGCAGCGTTGCGGGAGAAGCGGGAGGGCCCAGGAATGAGCAGTTCTTC. V and J are TRBV29-1 and TRBJ2-1; 10 bases map to TRBD2. CDR3 length equals 16 residues. Germline V gives CDR1 SQVTM, CDR2 ANQGSEA. V trimming: 4 bases; J trimming: 7 bases; junction bases outside the gene matches: 13.

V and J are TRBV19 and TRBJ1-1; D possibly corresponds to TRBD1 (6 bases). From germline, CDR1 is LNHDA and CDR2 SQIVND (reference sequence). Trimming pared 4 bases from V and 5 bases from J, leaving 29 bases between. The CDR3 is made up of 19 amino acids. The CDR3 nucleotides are TGTGCCAGTAGTACTGGGACTAGCCCGGGCGGGGGGCTATTGACTGAAGCTTTCTTT. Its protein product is CASSTGTSPGGGLLTEAFF.

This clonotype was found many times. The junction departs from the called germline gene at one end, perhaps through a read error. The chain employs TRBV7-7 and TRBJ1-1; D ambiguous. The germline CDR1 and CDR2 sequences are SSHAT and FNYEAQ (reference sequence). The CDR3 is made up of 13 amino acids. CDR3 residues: CASSFSPGAEAFF. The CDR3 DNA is TGTGCTAGCAGCTTCTCCCCCGGGGCTGAAGCTTTCTTT.

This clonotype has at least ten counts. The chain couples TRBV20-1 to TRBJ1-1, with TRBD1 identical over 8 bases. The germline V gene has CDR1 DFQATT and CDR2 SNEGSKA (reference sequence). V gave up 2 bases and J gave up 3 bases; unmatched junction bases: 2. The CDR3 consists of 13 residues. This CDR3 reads CSARPDRDTEAFF. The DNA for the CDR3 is TGCAGTGCTAGACCGGACAGGGACACTGAAGCTTTCTTT.

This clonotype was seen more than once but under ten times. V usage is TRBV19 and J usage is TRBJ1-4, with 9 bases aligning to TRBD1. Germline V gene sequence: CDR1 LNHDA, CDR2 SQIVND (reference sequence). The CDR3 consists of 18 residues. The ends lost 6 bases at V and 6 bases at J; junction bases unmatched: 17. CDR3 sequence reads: CASSPVAWDRDFDEKLFF. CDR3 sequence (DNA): TGTGCCAGTAGCCCCGTGGCGTGGGACAGGGATTTCGATGAAAAACTGTTTTTT. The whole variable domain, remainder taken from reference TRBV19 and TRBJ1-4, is DGGITQSPKYLFRKEGQNVTLSCEQNLNHDAMYWYRQDPGQGLRLIYYSQIVNDFQKGDIAEGYSVSREKKESFPLTVTSAQKNPTAFYLCASSPVAWDRDFDEKLFFGSGTQLSVL.

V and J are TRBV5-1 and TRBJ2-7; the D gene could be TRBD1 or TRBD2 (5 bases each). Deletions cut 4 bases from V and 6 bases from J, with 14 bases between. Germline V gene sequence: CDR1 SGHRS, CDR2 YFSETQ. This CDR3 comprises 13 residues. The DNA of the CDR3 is TGCGCCAGCAGCCTTGGGGGACCGGCCGAGCAGTACTTC. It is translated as CASSLGGPAEQYF.

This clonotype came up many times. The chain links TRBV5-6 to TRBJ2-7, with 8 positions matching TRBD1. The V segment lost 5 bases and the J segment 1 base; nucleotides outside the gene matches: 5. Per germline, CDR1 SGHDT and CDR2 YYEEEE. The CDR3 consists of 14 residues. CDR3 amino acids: CASSTGTGSYEQYF. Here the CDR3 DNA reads TGTGCCAGCAGTACCGGGACAGGATCCTACGAGCAGTACTTC.

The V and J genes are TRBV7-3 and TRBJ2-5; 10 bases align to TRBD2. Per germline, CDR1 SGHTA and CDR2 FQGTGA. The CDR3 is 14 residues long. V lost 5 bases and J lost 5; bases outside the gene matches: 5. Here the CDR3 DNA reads TGTGCCAGCAGCCAATCGGGACTAGCGGAGACCCAGTACTTC. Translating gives CASSQSGLAETQYF.

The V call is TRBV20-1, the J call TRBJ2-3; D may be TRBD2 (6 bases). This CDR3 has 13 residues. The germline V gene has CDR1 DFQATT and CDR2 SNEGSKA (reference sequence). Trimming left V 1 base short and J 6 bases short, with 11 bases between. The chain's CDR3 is CSARVGGGDTQYF. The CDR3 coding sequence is TGCAGTGCTAGAGTAGGAGGAGGGGATACGCAGTATTTT.

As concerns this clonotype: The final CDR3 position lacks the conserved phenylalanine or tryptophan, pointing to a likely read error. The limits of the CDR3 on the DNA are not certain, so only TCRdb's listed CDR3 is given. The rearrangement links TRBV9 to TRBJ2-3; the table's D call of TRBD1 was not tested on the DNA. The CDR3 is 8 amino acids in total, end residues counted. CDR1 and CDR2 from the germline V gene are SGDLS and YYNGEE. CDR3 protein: CASSVAGQ.

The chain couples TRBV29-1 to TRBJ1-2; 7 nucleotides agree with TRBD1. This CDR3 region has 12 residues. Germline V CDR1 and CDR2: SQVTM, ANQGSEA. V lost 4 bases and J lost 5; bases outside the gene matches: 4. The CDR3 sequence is CSVGAGGYGYTF. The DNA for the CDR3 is TGCAGCGTTGGGGCAGGGGGATATGGCTACACCTTC.

The CDR3 DNA follows: TGTGCCAGCAGCTTAATTCCGGACAGTACCCTACGGGAGCAGTACTTC. It yields the protein CASSLIPDSTLREQYF. The chain couples TRBV7-3 to TRBJ2-7, with a weak D call TRBD1 (6 bases). CDR1 and CDR2 from the germline V gene are SGHTA and FQGTGA. Trimming cost V 1 base and J 7 bases, with 20 bases left between them. CDR3 size: 16 residues.

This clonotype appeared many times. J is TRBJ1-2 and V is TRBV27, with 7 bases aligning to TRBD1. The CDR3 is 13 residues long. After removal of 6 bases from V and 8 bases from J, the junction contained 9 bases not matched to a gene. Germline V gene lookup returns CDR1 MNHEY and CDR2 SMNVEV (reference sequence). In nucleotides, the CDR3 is TGTGCCAGCAGGCGATCAGGGGGGCGAGGCTACACCTTC. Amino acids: CASRRSGGRGYTF.

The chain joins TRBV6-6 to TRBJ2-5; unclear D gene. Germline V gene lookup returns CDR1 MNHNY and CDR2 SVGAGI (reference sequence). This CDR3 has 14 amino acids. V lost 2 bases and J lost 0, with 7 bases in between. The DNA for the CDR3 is TGTGCCAGCAGTTACGTTCAGAACCAAGAGACCCAGTACTTC. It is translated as CASSYVQNQETQYF.

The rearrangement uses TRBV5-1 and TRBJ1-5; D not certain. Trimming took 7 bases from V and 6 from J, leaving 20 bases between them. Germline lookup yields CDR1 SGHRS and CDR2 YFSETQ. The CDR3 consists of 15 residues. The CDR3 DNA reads TGCGCCAGCGGCCCGGGGTCCAGGCATCCTCAGCCCCAGCATTTT. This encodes CASGPGSRHPQPQHF.